This T cell receptor beta chain was identified during a study of shared clonotypes between healthy human individuals. Produced via immunoSEQ multiplex PCR; TCRdb's table is partial and in-frame only. The sample comprises some 2,000,000 clones, about 94% of which are singletons, and roughly 0.13% rests with the top ten. The CDR3 has 13 residues. The V gene end was trimmed by 6 bases and the J gene end by 3 bases; junction bases not matched to a gene: 5. Germline CDR1 reads SGHVS; CDR2 reads FQNEAQ. The J gene is TRBJ2-7, the V gene TRBV7-8; TRBD1 aligns across 7 bases. The clonotype was recovered from a man younger than 35 in good health. The sequenced material came from naive CD4+ T cells sorted from blood. Regarding subset: CD45RA+ positively selected. The CDR3: CASRDAGGYEQYF. In DNA form, the CDR3 reads TGTGCCAGCAGGGATGCAGGGGGCTACGAGCAGTACTTC.